The rows below give T cell receptor beta chains drawn from one sample of a study of T cells in Graves' hyperthyroidism and ophthalmopathy. Each CDR3 protein is one row after TCRdb ran MiXCR on the multiplex PCR reads. Counted here are about 640,000 distinct CDR3 sequences, around 20% occurring once; the ten biggest clones make up more than 30%. Sequencing was carried out using blood. These receptors all come from a man younger than 45 with Graves' ophthalmopathy. CDR3s include the opening cysteine and the closing phenylalanine or tryptophan.

v_gene	len	j_gene	CDR3aa
TRBV29-1	13	TRBJ1-1	CSALGQGNTEAFF
TRBV3-1	15	TRBJ2-7	CASSHGTGETYEQYF
TRBV7-9	15	TRBJ1-5	CASSSDISRNQPQHF
TRBV20-1	13	TRBJ2-7	CSARDRAIYEQYF
TRBV12-5	15	TRBJ1-5	CASGLVPGRNQPQHF
TRBV5-1	16	TRBJ1-4	CASSTGQMGGPVQLFF
TRBV5-1	17	TRBJ2-2	CASSLGTSGRRTGELFF
TRBV5-1	15	TRBJ2-7	CASSSVLAGAYEQYF
TRBV6-1	11	TRBJ2-3	CASRRADTQYF
TRBV5-1	19	TRBJ2-1	CASSWDPTSGAKKYDEQFF
TRBV14	18	TRBJ2-3	CASSQTARLGPSTDTQYF
TRBV9	17	TRBJ2-7	CASSVASGQGGVYEQYF
TRBV7-9	11	TRBJ2-7	CASSPSLEQYF
TRBV11-2	19	TRBJ2-3	CASSTQESSGRASTDTQYF
TRBV5-1	16	TRBJ2-1	CASSQPGSNSYNEQFF
TRBV4-2	18	TRBJ2-2	CASSQVTGLAGGTGELFF
TRBV27	13	TRBJ1-5	CASSFSPAQPQHF
TRBV29-1	12	TRBJ2-5	CSAGKLGETQYF